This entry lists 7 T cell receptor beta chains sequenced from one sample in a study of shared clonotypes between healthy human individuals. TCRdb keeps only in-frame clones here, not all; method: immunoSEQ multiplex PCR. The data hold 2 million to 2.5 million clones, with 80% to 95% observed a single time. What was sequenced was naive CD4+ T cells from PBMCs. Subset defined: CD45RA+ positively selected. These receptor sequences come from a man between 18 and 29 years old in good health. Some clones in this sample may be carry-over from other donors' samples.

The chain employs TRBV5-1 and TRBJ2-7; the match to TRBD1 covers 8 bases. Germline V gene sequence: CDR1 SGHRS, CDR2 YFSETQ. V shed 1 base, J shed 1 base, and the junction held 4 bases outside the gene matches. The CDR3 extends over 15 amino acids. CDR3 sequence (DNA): TGCGCCAGCAGCTTGCCTCGGACAGGGTCCTACGAGCAGTACTTC. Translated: CASSLPRTGSYEQYF.

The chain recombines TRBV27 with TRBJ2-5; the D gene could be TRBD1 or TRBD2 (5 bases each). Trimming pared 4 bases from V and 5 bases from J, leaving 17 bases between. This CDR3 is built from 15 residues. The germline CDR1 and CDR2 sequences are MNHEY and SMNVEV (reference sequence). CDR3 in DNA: TGTGCCAGCAGTTCGACCAGCTGGGGACGGGAGACCCAGTACTTC. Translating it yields CASSSTSWGRETQYF.

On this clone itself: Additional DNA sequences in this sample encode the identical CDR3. The CDR3 loop is CASSSDGKETQYF. DNA for the CDR3: TGCGCCAGCAGCAGTGACGGGAAGGAGACCCAGTACTTC. This chain joins TRBV5-1 and TRBJ2-5; weak D call: TRBD2 (5 bases). V dropped 4 bases and J dropped 5 bases, with 12 bases sitting between them. CDR1 and CDR2 (germline): SGHRS, YFSETQ. CDR3 length: 13 residues. The whole variable domain, remainder taken from reference TRBV5-1 and TRBJ2-5, is KAGVTQTPRYLIKTRGQQVTLSCSPISGHRSVSWYQQTPGQGLQFLFEYFSETQRNKGNFPGRFSGRQFSNSRSEMNVSTLELGDSALYLCASSSDGKETQYFGPGTRLLVL.

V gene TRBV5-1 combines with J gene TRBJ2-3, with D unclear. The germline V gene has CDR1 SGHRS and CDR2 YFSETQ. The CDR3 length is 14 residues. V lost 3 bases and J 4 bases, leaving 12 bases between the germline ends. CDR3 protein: CASSYSRGADTQYF. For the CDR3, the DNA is TGCGCCAGCAGCTATAGCCGTGGGGCAGATACGCAGTATTTT.

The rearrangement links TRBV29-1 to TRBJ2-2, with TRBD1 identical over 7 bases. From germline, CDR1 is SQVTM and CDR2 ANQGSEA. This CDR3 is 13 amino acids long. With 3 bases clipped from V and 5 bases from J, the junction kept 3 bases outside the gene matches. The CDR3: CSVDRGRTGELFF. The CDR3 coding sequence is TGCAGCGTTGATAGGGGGCGGACCGGGGAGCTGTTTTTT.

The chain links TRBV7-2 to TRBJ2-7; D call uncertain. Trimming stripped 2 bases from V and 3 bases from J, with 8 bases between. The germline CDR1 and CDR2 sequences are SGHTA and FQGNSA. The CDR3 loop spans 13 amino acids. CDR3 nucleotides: TGTGCCAGCAGCTTATTACAGATCTACGAGCAGTACTTC. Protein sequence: CASSLLQIYEQYF.

CDR3 nucleotide sequence: TGCGCCAGCAGCAGCCAGGGTTTTGAGACCCAGTACTTC. This gives the protein CASSSQGFETQYF. The V and J genes are TRBV5-1 and TRBJ2-5, with D tentatively TRBD1 (5 bases). Trimming left V 4 bases short and J 5 bases short, with 12 bases between. Germline CDR1 is SGHRS and CDR2 is YFSETQ. This CDR3 comprises 13 residues. The variable domain in full, completed from reference TRBV5-1 and TRBJ2-5, reads KAGVTQTPRYLIKTRGQQVTLSCSPISGHRSVSWYQQTPGQGLQFLFEYFSETQRNKGNFPGRFSGRQFSNSRSEMNVSTLELGDSALYLCASSSQGFETQYFGPGTRLLVL.